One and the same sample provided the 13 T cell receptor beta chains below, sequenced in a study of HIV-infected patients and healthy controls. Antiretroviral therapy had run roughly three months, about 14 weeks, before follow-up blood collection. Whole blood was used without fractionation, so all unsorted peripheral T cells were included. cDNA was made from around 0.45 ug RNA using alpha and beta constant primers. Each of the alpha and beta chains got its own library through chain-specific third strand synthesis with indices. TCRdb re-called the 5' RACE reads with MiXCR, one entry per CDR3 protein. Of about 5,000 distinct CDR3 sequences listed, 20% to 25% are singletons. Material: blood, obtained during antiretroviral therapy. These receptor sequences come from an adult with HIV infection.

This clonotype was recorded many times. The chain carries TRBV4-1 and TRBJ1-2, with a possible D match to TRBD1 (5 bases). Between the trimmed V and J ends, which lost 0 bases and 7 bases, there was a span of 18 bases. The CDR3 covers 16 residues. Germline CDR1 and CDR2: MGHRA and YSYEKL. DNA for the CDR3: TGCGCCAGCAGCCAAGACGGGGACCCCTTACTCTTTGGCTACACCTTC. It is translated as CASSQDGDPLLFGYTF.

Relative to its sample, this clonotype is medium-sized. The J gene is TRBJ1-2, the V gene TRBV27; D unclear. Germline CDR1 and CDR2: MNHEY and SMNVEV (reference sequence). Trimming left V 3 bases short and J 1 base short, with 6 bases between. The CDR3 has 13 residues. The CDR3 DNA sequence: TGTGCCAGCAGTTTCGCGGTTAACTATGGCTACACCTTC. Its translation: CASSFAVNYGYTF.

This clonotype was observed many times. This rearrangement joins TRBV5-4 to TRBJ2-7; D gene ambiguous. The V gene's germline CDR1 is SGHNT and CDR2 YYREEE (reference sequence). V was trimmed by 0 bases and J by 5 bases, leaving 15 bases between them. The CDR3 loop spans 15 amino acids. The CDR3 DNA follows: TGTGCCAGCAGCTTGGACAGCCTCAATGAGGACGAGCAGTACTTC. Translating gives CASSLDSLNEDEQYF.

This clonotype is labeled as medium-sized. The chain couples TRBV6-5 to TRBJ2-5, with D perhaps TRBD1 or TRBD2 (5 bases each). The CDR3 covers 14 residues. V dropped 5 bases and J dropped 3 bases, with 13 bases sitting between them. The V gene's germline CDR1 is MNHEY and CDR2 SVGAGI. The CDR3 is CASSQNRGEETQYF. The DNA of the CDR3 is TGTGCCAGCAGTCAGAACCGGGGCGAAGAGACCCAGTACTTC.

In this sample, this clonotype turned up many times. The CDR3 protein is CATSRVSRDTQYF. The CDR3 bases are TGTGCCACCAGCAGAGTAAGCAGGGATACGCAGTATTTT. The chain links TRBV15 to TRBJ2-3, with D hard to call. Per the germline V gene, CDR1 is LNHNV and CDR2 is YYDKDF (reference sequence). The CDR3 is 13 amino acids. V was cut by 1 base and J by 6 bases, with 8 bases left in between.

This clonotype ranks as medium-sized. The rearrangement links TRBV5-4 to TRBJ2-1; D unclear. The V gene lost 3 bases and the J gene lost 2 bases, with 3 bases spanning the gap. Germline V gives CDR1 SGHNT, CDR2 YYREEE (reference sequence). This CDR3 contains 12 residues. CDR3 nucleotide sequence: TGTGCCAGCAGCTCTACCTACAATGAGCAGTTCTTC. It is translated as CASSSTYNEQFF.

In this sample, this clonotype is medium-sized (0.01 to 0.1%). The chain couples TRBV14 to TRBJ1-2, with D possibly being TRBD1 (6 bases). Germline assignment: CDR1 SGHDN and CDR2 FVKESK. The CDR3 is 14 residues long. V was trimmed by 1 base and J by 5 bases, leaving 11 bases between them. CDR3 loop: CASSQGQGRYGYTF. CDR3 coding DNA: TGTGCCAGCAGCCAAGGGCAGGGGCGGTATGGCTACACCTTC.

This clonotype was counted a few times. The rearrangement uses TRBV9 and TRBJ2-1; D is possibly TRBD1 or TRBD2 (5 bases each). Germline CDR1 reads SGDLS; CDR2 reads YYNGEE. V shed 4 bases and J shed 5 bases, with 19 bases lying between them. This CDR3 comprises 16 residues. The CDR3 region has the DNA TGTGCCAGCAGCCCACGGGACGGCGCGGTAGACAATGAGCAGTTCTTC. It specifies CASSPRDGAVDNEQFF.

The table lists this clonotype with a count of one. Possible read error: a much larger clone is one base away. CDR3 amino acids: CDSSVAQGPTEAFF. In nucleotides, the CDR3 is TGTGACAGCAGCGTAGCCCAGGGGCCCACTGAAGCTTTCTTT. This chain links TRBV9 with TRBJ1-1, with D tentatively TRBD1 (6 bases). The germline CDR1 and CDR2 sequences are SGDLS and YYNGEE. This CDR3 has 14 residues.

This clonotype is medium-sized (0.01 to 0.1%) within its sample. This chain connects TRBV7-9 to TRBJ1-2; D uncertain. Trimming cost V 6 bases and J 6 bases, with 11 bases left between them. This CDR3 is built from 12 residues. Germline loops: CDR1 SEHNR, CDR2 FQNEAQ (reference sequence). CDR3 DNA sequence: TGTGCCAGCAGTAGAGAGGATAATGGCTACACCTTC. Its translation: CASSREDNGYTF.

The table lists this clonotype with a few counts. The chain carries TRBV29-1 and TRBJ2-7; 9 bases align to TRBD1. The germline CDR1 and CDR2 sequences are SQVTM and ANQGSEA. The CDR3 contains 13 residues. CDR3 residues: CQASRDRVFEQYF. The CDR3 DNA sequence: TGCCAAGCCTCCCGGGACAGGGTCTTCGAGCAGTACTTC.

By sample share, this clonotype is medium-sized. CDR3 bases: TGTGCCAGCAGAGGGACTTCCGTCGAGCAGTACTTC. This gives the protein CASRGTSVEQYF. The chain is built from TRBV6-6 and TRBJ2-7, with D maybe TRBD2 (6 bases). Trimming removed 6 bases from V and 6 bases from J, with 12 bases in between. Germline loops: CDR1 MNHNY, CDR2 SVGAGI (reference sequence). The CDR3 is 12 residues long.

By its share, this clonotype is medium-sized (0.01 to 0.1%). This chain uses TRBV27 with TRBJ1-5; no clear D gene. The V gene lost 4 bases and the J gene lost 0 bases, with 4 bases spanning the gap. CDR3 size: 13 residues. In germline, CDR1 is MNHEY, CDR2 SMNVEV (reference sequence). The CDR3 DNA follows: TGTGCCAGCAGTTATGATAGCAATCAGCCCCAGCATTTT. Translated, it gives CASSYDSNQPQHF.